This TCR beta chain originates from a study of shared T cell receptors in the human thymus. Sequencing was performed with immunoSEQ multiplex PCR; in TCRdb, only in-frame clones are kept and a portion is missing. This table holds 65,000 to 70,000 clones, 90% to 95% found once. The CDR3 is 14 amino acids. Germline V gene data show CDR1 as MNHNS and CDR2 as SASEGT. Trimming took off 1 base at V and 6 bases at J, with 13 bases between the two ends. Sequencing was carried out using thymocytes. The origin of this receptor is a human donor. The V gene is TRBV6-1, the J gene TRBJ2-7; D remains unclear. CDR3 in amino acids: CASSEVSIGGEQYF. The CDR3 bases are TGTGCCAGCAGTGAAGTATCCATAGGTGGCGAGCAGTACTTC.